Given below is one TCR beta chain in context. Its antigen is undetermined. Per germline, CDR1 LGHNA and CDR2 YNFKEQ. Unmatched junction bases numbered 13, after V lost 3 bases and J lost 0 bases. The CDR3 has 18 residues. These data originate in a study of T cell responses to AZD1222 COVID-19 vaccine. General observations from the study: Clonal diversity may have been underestimated, and the donors were mostly white British, with more females than males. Spike regions recognized by vaccine-associated CD4 TCRs spanned the protein, led by 160-218 and 743-854.

The repertoire was sequenced with immunoSEQ multiplex PCR; TCRdb's copy has only in-frame clones and lacks some. Here the sample spans roughly 150,000 clones, 90% to 95% being singletons. This receptor was taken from an adult in good health. The chain links TRBV4-2 to TRBJ1-1, with 7 positions matching TRBD1. Material: peripheral blood, obtained on day 0 of AZD1222 vaccination. The CDR3 DNA follows: TGTGCCAGCAGCCAGTTGAATAGGACAGACAGGGTGAACACTGAAGCTTTCTTT. The encoded protein is CASSQLNRTDRVNTEAFF.